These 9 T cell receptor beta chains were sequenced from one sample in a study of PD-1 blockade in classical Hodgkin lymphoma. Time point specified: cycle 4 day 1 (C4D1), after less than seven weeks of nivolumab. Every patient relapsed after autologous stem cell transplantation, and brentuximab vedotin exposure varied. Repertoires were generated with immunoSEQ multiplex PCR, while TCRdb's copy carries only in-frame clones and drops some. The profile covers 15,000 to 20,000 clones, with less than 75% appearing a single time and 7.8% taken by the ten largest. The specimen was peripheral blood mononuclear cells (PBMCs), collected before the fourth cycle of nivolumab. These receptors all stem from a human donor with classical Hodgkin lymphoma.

CDR3 loop: CASSSYGGSFDEQFF. The CDR3 DNA reads TGTGCCAGCAGTAGTTACGGGGGGAGTTTTGATGAGCAGTTCTTC. The chain is built from TRBV21-1 and TRBJ2-1; the table calls TRBD2, which could not be checked here. TRBV21-1 is labeled a pseudogene. The CDR3 length is 15 residues.

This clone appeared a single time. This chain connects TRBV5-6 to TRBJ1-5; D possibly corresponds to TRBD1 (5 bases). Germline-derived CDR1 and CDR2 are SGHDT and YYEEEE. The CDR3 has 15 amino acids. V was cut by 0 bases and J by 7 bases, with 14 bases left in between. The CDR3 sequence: CASSLAWQGRQPQHF. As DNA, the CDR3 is TGTGCCAGCAGCTTGGCCTGGCAGGGAAGACAGCCCCAGCATTTT.

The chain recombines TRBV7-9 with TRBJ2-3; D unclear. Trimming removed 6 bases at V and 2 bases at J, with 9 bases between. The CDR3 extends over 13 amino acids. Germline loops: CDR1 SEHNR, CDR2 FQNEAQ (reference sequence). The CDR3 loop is CASRAQYTDTQYF. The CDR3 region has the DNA TGTGCCAGCAGGGCCCAGTACACAGATACGCAGTATTTT.

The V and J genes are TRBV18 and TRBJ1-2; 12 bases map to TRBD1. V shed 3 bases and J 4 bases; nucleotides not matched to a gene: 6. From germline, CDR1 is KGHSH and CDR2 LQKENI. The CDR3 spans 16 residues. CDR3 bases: TGTGCCAGCTCACCCCAGGGACAGGGGGCCTCCTATGGCTACACCTTC. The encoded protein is CASSPQGQGASYGYTF.

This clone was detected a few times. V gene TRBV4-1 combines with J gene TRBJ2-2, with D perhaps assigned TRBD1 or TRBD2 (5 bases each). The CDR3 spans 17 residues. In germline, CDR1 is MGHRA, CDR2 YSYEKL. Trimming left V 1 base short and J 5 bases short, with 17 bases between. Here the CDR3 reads CASSQAPPGPRTGELFF. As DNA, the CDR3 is TGCGCCAGCAGCCAAGCTCCTCCGGGACCGCGAACCGGGGAGCTGTTTTTT.

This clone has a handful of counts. CDR3 in DNA: TGCGCCAGCAGTTTAAACGGGCTGGAGCAGTACTTC. This sequence encodes CASSLNGLEQYF. The chain joins TRBV5-1 to TRBJ2-7; D is undetermined. Trimming removed 5 bases from V and 7 bases from J, with 13 bases in between. CDR1 is SGHRS and CDR2 is YFSETQ in the germline V gene. This CDR3 spans 12 amino acids.

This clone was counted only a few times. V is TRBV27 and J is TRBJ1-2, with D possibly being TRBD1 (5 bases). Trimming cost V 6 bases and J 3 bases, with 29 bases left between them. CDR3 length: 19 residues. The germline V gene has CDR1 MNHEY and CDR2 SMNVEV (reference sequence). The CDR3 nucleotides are TGTGCCAGCAGCCAGACTTCCAAAGGGGATGGGGAATCCGACTATGGCTACACCTTC. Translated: CASSQTSKGDGESDYGYTF.

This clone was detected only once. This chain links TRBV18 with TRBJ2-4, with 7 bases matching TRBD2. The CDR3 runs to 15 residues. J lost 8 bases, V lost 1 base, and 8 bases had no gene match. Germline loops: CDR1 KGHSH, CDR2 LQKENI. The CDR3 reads CASSPHPGGQDIQYF. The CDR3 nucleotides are TGTGCCAGCTCACCACATCCGGGAGGCCAGGACATTCAGTACTTC. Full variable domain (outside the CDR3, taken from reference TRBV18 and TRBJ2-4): NAGVMQNPRHLVRRRGQEARLRCSPMKGHSHVYWYRQLPEEGLKFMVYLQKENIIDESGMPKERFSAEFPKEGPSILRIQQVVRGDSAAYFCASSPHPGGQDIQYFGAGTRLSVL.

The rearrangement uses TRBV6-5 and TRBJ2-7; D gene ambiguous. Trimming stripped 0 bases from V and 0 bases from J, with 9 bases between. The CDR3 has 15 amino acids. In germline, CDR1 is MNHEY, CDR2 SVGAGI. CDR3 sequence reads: CASSYSGTPSYEQYF. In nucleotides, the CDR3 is TGTGCCAGCAGTTACTCGGGCACTCCCTCCTACGAGCAGTACTTC.